Sequencing of this T cell receptor (beta chain) was carried out in a study of cytomegalovirus exposure and HLA in healthy donors. This clone was detected only a few times. The PCR had 60 Vbeta and 13 Jbeta primers. This table comes from immunoSEQ multiplex PCR, and its TCRdb copy is limited to in-frame clones, with some not included. The sample shows about 130,000 clones, 60% to 85% of them seen only once. The CDR3 has 17 residues. Per the germline V gene, CDR1 is SGHRS and CDR2 is YFSETQ. The V and J ends lost 0 bases and 7 bases, in that order; junction bases with no gene match: 10. This clonotype originated in a man in his fifties or sixties in good health and CMV-seronegative. The sequenced sample consisted of PBMCs. The V and J genes are TRBV5-1 and TRBJ1-6; 7 bases agree with TRBD1. The CDR3 here is CASSLDSRGQWNSPLHF. CDR3 nucleotides: TGCGCCAGCAGCTTGGACAGCCGGGGACAGTGGAATTCACCCCTCCACTTT. Supplemented by reference TRBV5-1 and TRBJ1-6, the full variable domain reads KAGVTQTPRYLIKTRGQQVTLSCSPISGHRSVSWYQQTPGQGLQFLFEYFSETQRNKGNFPGRFSGRQFSNSRSEMNVSTLELGDSALYLCASSLDSRGQWNSPLHFGNGTRLTVT.